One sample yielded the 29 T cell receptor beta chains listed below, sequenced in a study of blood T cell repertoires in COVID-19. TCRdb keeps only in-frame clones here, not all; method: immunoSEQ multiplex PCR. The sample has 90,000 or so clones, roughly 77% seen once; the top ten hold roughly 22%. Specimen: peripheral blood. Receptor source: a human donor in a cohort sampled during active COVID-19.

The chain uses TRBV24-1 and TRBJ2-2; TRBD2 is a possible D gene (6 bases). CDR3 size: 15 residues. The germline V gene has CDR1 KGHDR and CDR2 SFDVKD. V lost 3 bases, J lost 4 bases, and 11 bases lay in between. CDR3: CATSDAGTVTGELFF. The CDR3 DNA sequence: TGTGCCACCAGTGATGCCGGGACTGTCACCGGGGAGCTGTTTTTT.

In DNA form, the CDR3 reads TGTGCCAGTAAATGGCCGGGGAACTATGGCTACACCTTC. Protein sequence: CASKWPGNYGYTF. J is TRBJ1-2 and V is TRBV19; D is ambiguous. In germline, CDR1 is LNHDA, CDR2 SQIVND (reference sequence). The CDR3 is made up of 13 amino acids. Deletions cut 7 bases from V and 2 bases from J, with 11 bases between.

The chain's CDR3 is CASSSEGGLAYGYTF. Written as DNA, the CDR3 is TGTGCCAGCAGCTCCGAGGGGGGGCTGGCCTATGGCTACACCTTC. This chain connects TRBV7-2 to TRBJ1-2, with a weak D call TRBD1 (6 bases). Looked up from germline, CDR1 is SGHTA and CDR2 is FQGNSA. CDR3 length: 15 residues. V was clipped by 4 bases and J by 4 bases, with 16 bases between them. Supplemented by reference TRBV7-2 and TRBJ1-2, the full variable domain reads GAGVSQSPSNKVTEKGKDVELRCDPISGHTALYWYRQSLGQGLEFLIYFQGNSAPDKSGLPSDRFSAERTGGSVSTLTIQRTQQEDSAVYLCASSSEGGLAYGYTFGSGTRLTVV.

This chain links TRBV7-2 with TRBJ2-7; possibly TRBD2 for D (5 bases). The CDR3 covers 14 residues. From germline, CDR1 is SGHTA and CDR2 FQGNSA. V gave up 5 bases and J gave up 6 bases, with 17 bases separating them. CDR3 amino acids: CASSEGRHKVEQYF. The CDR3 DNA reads TGTGCCAGCAGCGAGGGCCGCCATAAGGTCGAGCAGTACTTC.

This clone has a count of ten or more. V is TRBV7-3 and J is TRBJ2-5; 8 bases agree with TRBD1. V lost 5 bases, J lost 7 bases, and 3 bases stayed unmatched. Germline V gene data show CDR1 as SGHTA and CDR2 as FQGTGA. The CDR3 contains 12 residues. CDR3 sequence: CASSQQGGTQYF. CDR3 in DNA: TGTGCCAGCAGCCAACAGGGGGGGACCCAGTACTTC.

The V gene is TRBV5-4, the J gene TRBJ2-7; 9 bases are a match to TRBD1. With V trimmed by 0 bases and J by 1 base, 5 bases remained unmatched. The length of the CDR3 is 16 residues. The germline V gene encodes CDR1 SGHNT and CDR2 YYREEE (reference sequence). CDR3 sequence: CASSLGGQGPSYEQYF. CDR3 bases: TGTGCCAGCAGCTTGGGGGGACAGGGCCCGTCCTACGAGCAGTACTTC.

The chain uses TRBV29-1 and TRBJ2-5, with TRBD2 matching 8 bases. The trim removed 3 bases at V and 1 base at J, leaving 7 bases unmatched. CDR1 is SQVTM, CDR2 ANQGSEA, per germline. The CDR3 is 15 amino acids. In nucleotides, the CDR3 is TGCAGCGTTGATCGTTCTAGCGGGCTCCAAGAGACCCAGTACTTC. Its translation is CSVDRSSGLQETQYF.

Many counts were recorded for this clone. CDR3 in amino acids: CASSLEGLDYNEQFF. DNA of the CDR3: TGTGCCAGCAGCTTAGAGGGACTCGACTACAATGAGCAGTTCTTC. The chain links TRBV11-3 to TRBJ2-1; maybe TRBD2 (6 bases). The CDR3 has 15 amino acids. Trimming pared 0 bases from V and 3 bases from J, leaving 9 bases between. Germline V gene sequence: CDR1 SGHNT, CDR2 YENEEA.

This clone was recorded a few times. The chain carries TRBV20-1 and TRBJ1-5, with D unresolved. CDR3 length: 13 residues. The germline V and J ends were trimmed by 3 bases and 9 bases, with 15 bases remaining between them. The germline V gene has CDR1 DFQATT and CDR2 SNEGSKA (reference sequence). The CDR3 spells CSASLPTKWPQHF. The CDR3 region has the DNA TGCAGTGCTAGTTTGCCTACTAAGTGGCCCCAGCATTTT.

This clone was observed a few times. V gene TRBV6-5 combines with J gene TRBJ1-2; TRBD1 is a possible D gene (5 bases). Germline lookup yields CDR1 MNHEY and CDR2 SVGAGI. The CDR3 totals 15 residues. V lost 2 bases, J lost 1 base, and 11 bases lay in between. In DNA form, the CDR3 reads TGTGCCAGCAGTTACCAGGGCTGGGGTAACTATGGCTACACCTTC. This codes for CASSYQGWGNYGYTF.

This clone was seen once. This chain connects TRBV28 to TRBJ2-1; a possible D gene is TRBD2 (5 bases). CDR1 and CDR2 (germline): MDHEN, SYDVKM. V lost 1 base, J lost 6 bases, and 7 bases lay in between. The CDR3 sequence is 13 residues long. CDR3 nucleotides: TGTGCCAGCAGTTTATCTAGCCCCAATGAGCAGTTCTTC. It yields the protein CASSLSSPNEQFF.

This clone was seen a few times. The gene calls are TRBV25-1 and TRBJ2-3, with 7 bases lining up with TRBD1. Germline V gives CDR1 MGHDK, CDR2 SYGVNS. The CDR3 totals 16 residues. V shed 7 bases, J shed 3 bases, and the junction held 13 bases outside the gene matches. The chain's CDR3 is CASTGPHPQGTDTQYF. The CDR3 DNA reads TGTGCCAGCACCGGCCCACACCCACAGGGGACAGATACGCAGTATTTT.

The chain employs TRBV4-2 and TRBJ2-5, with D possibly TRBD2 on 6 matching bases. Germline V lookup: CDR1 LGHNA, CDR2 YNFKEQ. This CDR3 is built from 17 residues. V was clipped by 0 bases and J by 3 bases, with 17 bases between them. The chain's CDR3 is CASSQDYMAGLEETQYF. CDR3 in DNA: TGTGCCAGCAGCCAAGATTATATGGCGGGATTGGAAGAGACCCAGTACTTC.

The CDR3 sequence is CASSSTGQGAEAFF. The DNA of the CDR3 is TGTGCCAGCAGTTCTACAGGGCAAGGCGCTGAAGCTTTCTTT. J is TRBJ1-1 and V is TRBV7-8; possibly TRBD1 for D (6 bases). In germline, CDR1 is SGHVS, CDR2 FQNEAQ. CDR3 length: 14 residues. Trimming left V 6 bases short and J 6 bases short, with 17 bases between.

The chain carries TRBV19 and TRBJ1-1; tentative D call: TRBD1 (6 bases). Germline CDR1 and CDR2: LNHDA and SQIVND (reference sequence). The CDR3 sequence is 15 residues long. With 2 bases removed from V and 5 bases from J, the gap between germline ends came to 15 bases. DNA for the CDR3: TGTGCCAGTAGTATATGGGGGCGCTGGGAAACTGAAGCTTTCTTT. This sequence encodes CASSIWGRWETEAFF.

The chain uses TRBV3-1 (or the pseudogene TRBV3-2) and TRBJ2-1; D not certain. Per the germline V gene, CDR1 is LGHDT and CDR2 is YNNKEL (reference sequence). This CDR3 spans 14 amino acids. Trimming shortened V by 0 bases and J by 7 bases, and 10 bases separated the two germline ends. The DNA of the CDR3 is TGTGCCAGCAGCCAAGATATTTTTGTAAATGAGCAGTTCTTC. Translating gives CASSQDIFVNEQFF.

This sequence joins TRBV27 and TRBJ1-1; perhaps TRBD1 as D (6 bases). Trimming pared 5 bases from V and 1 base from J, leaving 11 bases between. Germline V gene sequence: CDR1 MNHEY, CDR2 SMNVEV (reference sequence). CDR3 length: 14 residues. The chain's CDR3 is CASSTQDRNTEAFF. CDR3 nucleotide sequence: TGTGCCAGCAGTACCCAGGACAGGAACACTGAAGCTTTCTTT.

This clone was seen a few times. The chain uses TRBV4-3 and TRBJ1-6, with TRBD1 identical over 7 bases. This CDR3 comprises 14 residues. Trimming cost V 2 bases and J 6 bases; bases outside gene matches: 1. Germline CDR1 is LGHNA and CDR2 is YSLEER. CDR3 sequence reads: CASSQWDSNSPLHF. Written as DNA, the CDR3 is TGCGCCAGCAGCCAATGGGACAGTAATTCACCCCTCCACTTT.

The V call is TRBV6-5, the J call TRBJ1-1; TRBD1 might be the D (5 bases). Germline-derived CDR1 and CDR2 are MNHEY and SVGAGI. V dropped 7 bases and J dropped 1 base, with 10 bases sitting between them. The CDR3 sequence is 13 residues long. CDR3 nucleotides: TGTGCCAGCACCCAAGACAGGAACACTGAAGCTTTCTTT. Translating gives CASTQDRNTEAFF.

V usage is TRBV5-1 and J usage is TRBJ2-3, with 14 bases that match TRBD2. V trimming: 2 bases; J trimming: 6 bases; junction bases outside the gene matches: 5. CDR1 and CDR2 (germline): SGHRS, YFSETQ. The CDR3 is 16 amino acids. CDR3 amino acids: CASSLGTSGSGDTQYF. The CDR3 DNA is TGCGCCAGCAGCTTAGGGACTAGCGGGAGCGGGGATACGCAGTATTTT. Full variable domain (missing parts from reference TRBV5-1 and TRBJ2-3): KAGVTQTPRYLIKTRGQQVTLSCSPISGHRSVSWYQQTPGQGLQFLFEYFSETQRNKGNFPGRFSGRQFSNSRSEMNVSTLELGDSALYLCASSLGTSGSGDTQYFGPGTRLTVL.

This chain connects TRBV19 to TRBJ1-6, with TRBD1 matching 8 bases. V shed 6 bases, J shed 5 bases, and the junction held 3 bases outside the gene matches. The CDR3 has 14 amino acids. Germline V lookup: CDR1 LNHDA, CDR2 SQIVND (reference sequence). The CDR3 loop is CASRDRVDNSPLHF. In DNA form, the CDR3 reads TGTGCCAGTAGGGACAGGGTTGATAATTCACCCCTCCACTTT. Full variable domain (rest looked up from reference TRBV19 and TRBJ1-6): DGGITQSPKYLFRKEGQNVTLSCEQNLNHDAMYWYRQDPGQGLRLIYYSQIVNDFQKGDIAEGYSVSREKKESFPLTVTSAQKNPTAFYLCASRDRVDNSPLHFGNGTRLTVT.

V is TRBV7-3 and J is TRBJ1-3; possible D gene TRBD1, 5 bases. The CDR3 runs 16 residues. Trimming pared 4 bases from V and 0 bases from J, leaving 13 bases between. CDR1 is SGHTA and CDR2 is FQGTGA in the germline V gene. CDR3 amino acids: CASSSTRVSSGNTIYF. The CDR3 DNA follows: TGTGCCAGCAGCTCAACCAGGGTTTCCTCTGGAAACACCATATATTTT.

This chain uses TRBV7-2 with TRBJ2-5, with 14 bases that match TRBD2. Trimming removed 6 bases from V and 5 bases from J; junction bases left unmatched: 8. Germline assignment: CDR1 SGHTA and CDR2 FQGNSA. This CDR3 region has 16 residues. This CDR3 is CASRRTSGRWEETQYF. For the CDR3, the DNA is TGTGCCAGCAGGAGGACTAGCGGGAGGTGGGAGGAGACCCAGTACTTC.

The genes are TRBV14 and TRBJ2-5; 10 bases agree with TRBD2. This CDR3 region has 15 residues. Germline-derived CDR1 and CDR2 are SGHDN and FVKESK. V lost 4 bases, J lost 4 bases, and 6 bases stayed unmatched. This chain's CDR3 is CASSRLAGALETQYF. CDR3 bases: TGTGCCAGCAGCCGTCTAGCGGGAGCCCTAGAGACCCAGTACTTC.

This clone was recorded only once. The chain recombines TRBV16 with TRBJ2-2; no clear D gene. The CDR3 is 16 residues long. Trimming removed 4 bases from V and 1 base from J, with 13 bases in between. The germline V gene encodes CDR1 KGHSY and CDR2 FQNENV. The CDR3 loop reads CASSPPGELNTGELFF. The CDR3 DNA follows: TGTGCCAGCAGCCCACCTGGAGAACTGAACACCGGGGAGCTGTTTTTT.

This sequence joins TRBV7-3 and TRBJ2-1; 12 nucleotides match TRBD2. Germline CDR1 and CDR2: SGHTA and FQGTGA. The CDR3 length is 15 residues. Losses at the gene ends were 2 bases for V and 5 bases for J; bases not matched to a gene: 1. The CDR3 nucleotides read TGTGCCAGCAGCTTAGGACTAGCGGGGAACAATGAGCAGTTCTTC. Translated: CASSLGLAGNNEQFF.

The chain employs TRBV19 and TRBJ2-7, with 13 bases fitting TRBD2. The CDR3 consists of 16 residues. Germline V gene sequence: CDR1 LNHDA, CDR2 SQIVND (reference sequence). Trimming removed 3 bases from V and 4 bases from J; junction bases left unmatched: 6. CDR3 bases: TGTGCCAGTAGTATCTCGGGACTAGCGGGATTATACGAGCAGTACTTC. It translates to CASSISGLAGLYEQYF.

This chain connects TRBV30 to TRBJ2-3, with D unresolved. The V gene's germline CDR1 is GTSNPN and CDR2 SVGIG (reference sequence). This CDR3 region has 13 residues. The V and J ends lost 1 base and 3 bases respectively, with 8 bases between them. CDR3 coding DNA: TGTGCCTGGAGTGGGGCCAGAACAGATACGCAGTATTTT. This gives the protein CAWSGARTDTQYF.

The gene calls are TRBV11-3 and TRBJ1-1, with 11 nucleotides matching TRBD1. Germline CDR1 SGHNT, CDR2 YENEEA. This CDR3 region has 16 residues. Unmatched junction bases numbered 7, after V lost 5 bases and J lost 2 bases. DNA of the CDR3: TGTGCCAGCAGCCGAGGGACAGGGGGAGGAAACACTGAAGCTTTCTTT. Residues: CASSRGTGGGNTEAFF.